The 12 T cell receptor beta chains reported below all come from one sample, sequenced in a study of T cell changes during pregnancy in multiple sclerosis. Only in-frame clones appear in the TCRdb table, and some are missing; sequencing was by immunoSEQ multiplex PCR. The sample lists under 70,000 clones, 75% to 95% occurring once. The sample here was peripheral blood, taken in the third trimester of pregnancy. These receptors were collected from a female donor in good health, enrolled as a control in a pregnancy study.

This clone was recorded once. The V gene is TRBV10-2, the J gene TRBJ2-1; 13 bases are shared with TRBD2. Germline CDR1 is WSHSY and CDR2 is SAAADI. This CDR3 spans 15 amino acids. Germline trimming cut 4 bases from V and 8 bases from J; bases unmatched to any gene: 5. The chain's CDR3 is CASSGTSGSVDEQFF. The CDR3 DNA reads TGCGCCAGCAGTGGGACTAGCGGGAGTGTTGATGAGCAGTTCTTC.

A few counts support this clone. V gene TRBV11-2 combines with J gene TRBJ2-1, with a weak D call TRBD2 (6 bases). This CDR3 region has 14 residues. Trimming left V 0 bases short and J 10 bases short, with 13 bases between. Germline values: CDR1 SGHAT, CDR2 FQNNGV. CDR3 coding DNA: TGTGCCAGCAGCTTAGATATAAACCGGGGGGAGCAGTTCTTC. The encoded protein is CASSLDINRGEQFF.

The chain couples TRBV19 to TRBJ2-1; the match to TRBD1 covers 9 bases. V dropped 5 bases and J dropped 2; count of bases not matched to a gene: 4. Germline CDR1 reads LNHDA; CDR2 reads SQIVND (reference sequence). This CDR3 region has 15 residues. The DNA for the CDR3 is TGTGCCAGTAGTCGGGACAGGGCCACCTACAATGAGCAGTTCTTC. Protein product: CASSRDRATYNEQFF.

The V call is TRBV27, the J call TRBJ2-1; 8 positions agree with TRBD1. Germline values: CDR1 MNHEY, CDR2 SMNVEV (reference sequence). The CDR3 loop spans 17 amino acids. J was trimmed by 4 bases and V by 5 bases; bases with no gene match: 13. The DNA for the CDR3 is TGTGCCAGCAGTGCCTTAACTACAGGGGGTACTTACAATGAGCAGTTCTTC. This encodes CASSALTTGGTYNEQFF.

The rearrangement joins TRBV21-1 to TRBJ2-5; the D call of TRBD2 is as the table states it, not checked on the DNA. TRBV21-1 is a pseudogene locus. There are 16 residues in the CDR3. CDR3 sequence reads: CASSLQGGSMEETQYF. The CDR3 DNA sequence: TGTGCCAGCAGCCTACAAGGCGGGAGTATGGAAGAGACCCAGTACTTC.

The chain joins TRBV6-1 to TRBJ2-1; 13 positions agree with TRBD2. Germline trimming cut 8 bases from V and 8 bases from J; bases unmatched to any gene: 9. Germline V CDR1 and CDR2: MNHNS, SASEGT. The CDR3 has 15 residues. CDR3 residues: CASYSRLAGGHEQFF. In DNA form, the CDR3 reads TGTGCCAGCTATTCTCGACTAGCGGGGGGCCATGAGCAGTTCTTC.

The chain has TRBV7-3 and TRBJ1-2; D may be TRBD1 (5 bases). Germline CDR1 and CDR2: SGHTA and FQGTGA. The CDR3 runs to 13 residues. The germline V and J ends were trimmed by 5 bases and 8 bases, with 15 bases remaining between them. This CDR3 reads CASSDTGYRGYTF. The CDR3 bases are TGTGCCAGCAGCGACACAGGCTACCGAGGCTACACCTTC.

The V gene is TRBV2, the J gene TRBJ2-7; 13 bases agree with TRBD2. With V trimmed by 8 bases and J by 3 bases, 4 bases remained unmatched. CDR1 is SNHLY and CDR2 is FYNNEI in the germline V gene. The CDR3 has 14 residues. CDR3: CASLWTSGGYEQYF. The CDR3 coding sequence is TGTGCCAGCCTTTGGACTAGCGGGGGCTACGAGCAGTACTTC.

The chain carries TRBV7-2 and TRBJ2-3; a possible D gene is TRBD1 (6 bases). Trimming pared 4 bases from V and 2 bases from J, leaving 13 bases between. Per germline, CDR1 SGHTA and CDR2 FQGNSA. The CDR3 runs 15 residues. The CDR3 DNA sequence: TGTGCCAGCAGCTCTTCGGGACACTACACAGATACGCAGTATTTT. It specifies CASSSSGHYTDTQYF.

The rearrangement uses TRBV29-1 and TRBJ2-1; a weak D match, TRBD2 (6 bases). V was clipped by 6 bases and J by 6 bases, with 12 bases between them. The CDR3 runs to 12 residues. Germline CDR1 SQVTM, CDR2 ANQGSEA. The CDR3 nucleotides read TGCAGCGTGTATCCCGGGGGCAATGAGCAGTTCTTC. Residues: CSVYPGGNEQFF.

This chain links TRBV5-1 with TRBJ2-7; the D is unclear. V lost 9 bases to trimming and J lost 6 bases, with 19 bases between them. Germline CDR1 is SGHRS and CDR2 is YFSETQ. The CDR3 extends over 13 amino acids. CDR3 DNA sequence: TGCGCCACCTCTATTGATCGATTTGGCGAGCAGTACTTC. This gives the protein CATSIDRFGEQYF.

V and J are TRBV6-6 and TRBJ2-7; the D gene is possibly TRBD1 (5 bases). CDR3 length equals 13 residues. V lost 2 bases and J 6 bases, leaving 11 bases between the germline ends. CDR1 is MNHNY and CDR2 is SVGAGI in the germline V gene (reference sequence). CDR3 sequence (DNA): TGTGCCAGCAGTTACAGGGGTAGCAGCGAGCAGTACTTC. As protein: CASSYRGSSEQYF.